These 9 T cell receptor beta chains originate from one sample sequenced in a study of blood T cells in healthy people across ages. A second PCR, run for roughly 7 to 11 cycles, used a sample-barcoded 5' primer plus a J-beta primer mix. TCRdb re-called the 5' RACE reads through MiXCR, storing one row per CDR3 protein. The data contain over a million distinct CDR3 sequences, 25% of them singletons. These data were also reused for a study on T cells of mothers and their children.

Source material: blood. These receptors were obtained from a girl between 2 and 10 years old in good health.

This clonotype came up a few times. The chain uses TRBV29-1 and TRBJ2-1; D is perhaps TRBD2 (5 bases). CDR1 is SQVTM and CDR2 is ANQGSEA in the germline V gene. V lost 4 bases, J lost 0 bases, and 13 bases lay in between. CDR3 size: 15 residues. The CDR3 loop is CSVGRALNSYNEQFF. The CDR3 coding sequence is TGCAGCGTTGGGCGGGCTCTCAACTCCTACAATGAGCAGTTCTTC.

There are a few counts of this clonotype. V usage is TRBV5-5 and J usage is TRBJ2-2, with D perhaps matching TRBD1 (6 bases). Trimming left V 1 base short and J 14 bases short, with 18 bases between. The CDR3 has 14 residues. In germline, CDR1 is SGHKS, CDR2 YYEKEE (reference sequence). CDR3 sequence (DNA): TGTGCCAGCAGCTTGAACAGGGACCACCCCTACCTGTTTTTT. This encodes CASSLNRDHPYLFF.

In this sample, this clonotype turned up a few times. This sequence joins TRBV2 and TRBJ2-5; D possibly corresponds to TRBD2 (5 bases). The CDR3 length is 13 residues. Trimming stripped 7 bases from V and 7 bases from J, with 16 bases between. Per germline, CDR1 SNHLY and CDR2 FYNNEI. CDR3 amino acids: CASTYLERGTQYF. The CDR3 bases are TGTGCCAGCACTTATCTAGAACGGGGGACCCAGTACTTC.

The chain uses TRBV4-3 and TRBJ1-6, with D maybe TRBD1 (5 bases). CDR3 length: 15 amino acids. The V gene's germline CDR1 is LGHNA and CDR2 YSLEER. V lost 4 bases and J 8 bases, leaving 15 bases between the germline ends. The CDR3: CASSPTVGADSPLHF. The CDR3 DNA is TGCGCCAGCAGCCCGACGGTCGGGGCTGATTCACCCCTCCACTTT.

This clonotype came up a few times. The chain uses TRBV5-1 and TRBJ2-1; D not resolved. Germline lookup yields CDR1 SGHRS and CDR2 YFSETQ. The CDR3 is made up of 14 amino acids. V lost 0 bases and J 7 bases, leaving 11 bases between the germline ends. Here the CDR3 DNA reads TGCGCCAGCAGCTTGGCCCGGGCCATAAATGAGCAGTTCTTC. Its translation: CASSLARAINEQFF.

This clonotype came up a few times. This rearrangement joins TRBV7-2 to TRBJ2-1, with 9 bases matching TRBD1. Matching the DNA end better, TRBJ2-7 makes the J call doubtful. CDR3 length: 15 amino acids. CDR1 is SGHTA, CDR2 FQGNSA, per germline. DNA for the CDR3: TGTGCCAGCAGCGCAACAGGGGGCGCCCCCTACGAGCAGTACTTC. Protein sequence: CASSATGGAPYEQYF.

CDR3 bases: TGTGCCAGCAGTCCGTACGGGGAGAATGTTGGGGCCAACGTCCTGACTTTC. Translated, it gives CASSPYGENVGANVLTF. The rearrangement links TRBV28 to TRBJ2-6; the D gene is possibly TRBD2 (5 bases). This CDR3 has 17 amino acids. The germline V and J ends were trimmed by 5 bases and 3 bases, with 17 bases remaining between them. Germline V CDR1 and CDR2: MDHEN, SYDVKM.

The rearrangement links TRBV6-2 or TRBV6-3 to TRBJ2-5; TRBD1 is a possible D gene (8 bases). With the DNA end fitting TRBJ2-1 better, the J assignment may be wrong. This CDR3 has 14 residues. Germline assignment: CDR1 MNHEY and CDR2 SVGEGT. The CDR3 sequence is CASSTGGAGNEQFF. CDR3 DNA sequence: TGTGCCAGCAGTACAGGGGGGGCTGGCAATGAGCAGTTCTTC.

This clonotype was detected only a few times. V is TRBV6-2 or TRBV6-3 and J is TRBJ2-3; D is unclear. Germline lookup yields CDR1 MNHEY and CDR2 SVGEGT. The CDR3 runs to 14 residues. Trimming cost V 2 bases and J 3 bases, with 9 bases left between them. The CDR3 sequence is CASSYPGSTDTQYF. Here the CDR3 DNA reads TGTGCCAGCAGTTACCCCGGATCAACAGATACGCAGTATTTT.